Following are 5 T cell receptor beta chains from one sample sequenced in a study of radiotherapy plus CTLA-4 blockade in lung cancer. The assay was immunoSEQ multiplex PCR, and TCRdb's table has in-frame clones only and misses some. The sample lists under 90,000 clones, about 78% seen once, with around an eighth in the top ten. The specimen comprised peripheral blood, sampled from a patient treated with radiotherapy plus ipilimumab. These receptors were collected from a human donor with non-small cell lung cancer that progressed on radiotherapy plus ipilimumab.

Only one count was recorded for this clone. The chain uses TRBV11-2 and TRBJ2-7, with D possibly matching TRBD2 (6 bases). Germline V CDR1 and CDR2: SGHAT, FQNNGV. The CDR3 has 14 amino acids. Trimming cost V 5 bases and J 6 bases, with 17 bases left between them. In DNA form, the CDR3 reads TGTGCCAGCAGCGCGGGGCCGCGAATCTCCGAGCAGTACTTC. Residues: CASSAGPRISEQYF.

The chain has TRBV28 and TRBJ1-5; TRBD1 might be the D (5 bases). Germline CDR1 MDHEN, CDR2 SYDVKM. This CDR3 spans 14 amino acids. V shed 6 bases and J shed 1 base, with 10 bases lying between them. CDR3 protein: CASRPGGSNQPQHF. CDR3 nucleotide sequence: TGTGCCAGCAGACCCGGGGGAAGCAATCAGCCCCAGCATTTT.

The rearrangement joins TRBV10-3 to TRBJ1-1; the D is unclear. Germline V lookup: CDR1 ENHRY, CDR2 SYGVKD. The CDR3 consists of 13 residues. Trimming left V 7 bases short and J 7 bases short, with 16 bases between. In nucleotides, the CDR3 is TGTGCCATCAAGGGAGGGCCAGCCGGTGAAGCTTTCTTT. Its protein product is CAIKGGPAGEAFF.

This rearrangement joins TRBV7-8 to TRBJ1-6, with D possibly being TRBD1 (6 bases). Looked up from germline, CDR1 is SGHVS and CDR2 is FQNEAQ. This CDR3 spans 14 amino acids. Trimming removed 2 bases from V and 7 bases from J, with 9 bases in between. The CDR3 region is CASSLRGENSPLHF. The CDR3 DNA sequence: TGTGCCAGCAGCTTAAGGGGGGAGAATTCACCCCTCCACTTT.

The chain recombines TRBV11-3 with TRBJ1-1; TRBD1 might be the D (5 bases). CDR3 length: 15 residues. Trimming removed 1 base at V and 6 bases at J, with 15 bases between. Germline V gene lookup returns CDR1 SGHNT and CDR2 YENEEA. CDR3 nucleotide sequence: TGTGCCAGCAGCTTAGGATTGGGGACGGACCCTGAAGCTTTCTTT. Its translation is CASSLGLGTDPEAFF.